A selection of T cell receptor beta chains follows, all from one sample in a study of blood T cell repertoires in COVID-19. Sequencing was performed with immunoSEQ multiplex PCR; in TCRdb, only in-frame clones are kept and a portion is missing. The data contain several thousand clones, roughly 80% of them singletons. The sequenced sample was peripheral blood. The receptors were sampled from an older man with active COVID-19. CDR3s leave out the opening cysteine and the closing phenylalanine or tryptophan. The D gene is left open where the match is weak.

ATSDAGLASMY | TRBD2 | TRBJ2-3 | TRBV24-1
AISDRGISGNTIY | - | TRBJ1-3 | TRBV10-3
ASSFYVAHPGELF | - | TRBJ2-2 | TRBV28
ASGRAGLGGGYT | - | TRBJ1-2 | TRBV27
ASSQDLAGEREQY | TRBD2 | TRBJ2-7 | TRBV14
ASTHSGRLKAF | - | TRBJ1-1 | TRBV6-4
ASSLAFGGSNYEQY | - | TRBJ2-7 | TRBV28
AWSTTWRAGMETQY | - | TRBJ2-5 | TRBV30
ASSYSLSSYEQY | - | TRBJ2-7 | TRBV6-2/TRBV6-3
ASSPSYRGAYEQY | - | TRBJ2-7 | TRBV12-1
ASSVPLAGAADTQY | TRBD2 | TRBJ2-3 | TRBV5-1
ASSPTGGTGELF | TRBD1 | TRBJ2-2 | TRBV11-2
ASSLGRANPTSKDTEAF | - | TRBJ1-1 | TRBV5-1
ASSPTGETQY | - | TRBJ2-5 | TRBV27
ASRPQGQGPRWQY | - | TRBJ2-7 | TRBV6-5
ASGKTSGEGQF | TRBD2 | TRBJ2-1 | TRBV28
ASSPGGRQPQH | TRBD1 | TRBJ1-5 | TRBV28
ASSQLAGGSYEQY | TRBD2 | TRBJ2-7 | TRBV4-3
ASSRERPTYEQY | - | TRBJ2-7 | TRBV6-6
ASSDTGAYPGGYT | TRBD1 | TRBJ1-2 | TRBV19
ASSQENPWGLAREQY | TRBD2 | TRBJ2-7 | TRBV4-2
ASSPAGGQTDTQY | TRBD2 | TRBJ2-3 | TRBV11-3
PFHAREVRAGRPYGYT | - | TRBJ1-2 | TRBV5-1
ASSPASGRGSAETQY | TRBD2 | TRBJ2-5 | TRBV25-1
ASRLDLNTYEQY | - | TRBJ2-7 | TRBV2
ASSLYRGRESDEQF | - | TRBJ2-1 | TRBV7-9
ASSSPAGVGQETQY | TRBD2 | TRBJ2-5 | TRBV5-5
ASRTSGITDTQY | TRBD2 | TRBJ2-3 | TRBV19
ASSVGAPTEKLF | - | TRBJ1-4 | TRBV9